This record concerns one T cell receptor (beta chain) sequence. The target antigen is unknown. MiXCR, run by TCRdb on the reads, gives a single entry per CDR3 protein. Of just under 20,000 distinct CDR3 sequences in the sample, roughly 22% were seen once. This specimen belongs to a study of lung T cells in sarcoidosis with Löfgren's syndrome. Study-wide findings and caveats: Shared TRAV12-1 and TRBV2 CDR3 motifs across Löfgren's syndrome patients reportedly suggested public CD4+ TCRs. TRAV12-1 and TRBV2 were reportedly most expanded in Löfgren's patients. In alpha-beta pairs, TRAV12-1 favored TRBV2, and their CDR3s were homologous. These T cells were suggested, not shown, to recognize a putative antigen.

There are 12 residues in the CDR3. Germline V gene lookup returns CDR1 MNHEY and CDR2 SVGEGT. V lost 4 bases to trimming and J lost 8 bases, with 9 bases between them. The specimen sequenced was CD4+ T cells from PBMCs. The TCR was taken from a human donor with sarcoidosis (Löfgren's syndrome or another form), or a control subject (not recorded which). This chain joins TRBV6-2 or TRBV6-3 and TRBJ2-1, with a possible D match to TRBD1 (5 bases). The CDR3 here is CASSSDSHEQFF. CDR3 in DNA: TGTGCCAGCAGTTCCGACAGCCATGAGCAGTTCTTC.